This entry concerns a single T cell receptor beta chain. The antigen is undetermined. CDR3 length equals 12 residues. The junction had 5 bases not matched to a gene; V was cut back by 3 bases and J by 7 bases. The germline CDR1 and CDR2 sequences are GTSNPN and SVGIG (reference sequence). The protocol was immunoSEQ multiplex PCR, while the TCRdb copy is restricted to in-frame clones and leaves out a portion. The sample records fewer than 400,000 clones, 70% to 90% being singletons. These data belong to a study of cytomegalovirus exposure and HLA in healthy donors. Study-level points and caveats: First-cohort TCR clusters tended to co-occur in the roughly 130 validation repertoires, a later analysis found. Most TCR sequences were uncommon, yet certain public TCRs appeared in many donors.

Source material: PBMCs. This sequence was found in a woman younger than 30 in good health and CMV-seronegative. The chain employs TRBV30 and TRBJ1-2; 7 positions match TRBD1. CDR3 protein: CAWSATGVGYTF. CDR3 sequence (DNA): TGTGCCTGGAGCGCTACAGGGGTTGGCTACACCTTC. The full variable domain, with the rest looked up from reference TRBV30 and TRBJ1-2, is SQTIHQWPATLVQPVGSPLSLECTVEGTSNPNLYWYRQAAGRGLQLLFYSVGIGQISSEVPQNLSASRPQDRQFILSSKKLLLSDSGFYLCAWSATGVGYTFGSGTRLTVV.